This T cell receptor (beta chain) was recorded in a study of early T cells in non-severe SARS-CoV-2 infection. The wider study: Sequencing of bulk RNA from unsorted whole blood was done, without chain pairing. Overall study results and limits: Lookups in VDJdb leaned toward anti-spike CD8 responses and missed private and CD4 specificities.

Germline V gene sequence: CDR1 SEHNR, CDR2 FQNEAQ (reference sequence). The CDR3 runs 18 residues. The V segment lost 1 base and the J segment 5 bases; nucleotides outside the gene matches: 13. Notes on this clonotype: Its antigen is as yet unknown.

TCRdb reprocessed the 5' RACE reads via MiXCR and lists one record per CDR3 protein. The data hold 70,000 to 95,000 distinct CDR3 sequences, with approximately 16% observed a single time. The receptor was isolated from an adult who was a healthcare worker with PCR-confirmed SARS-CoV-2 infection or an uninfected control (not recorded which). V is TRBV7-9 and J is TRBJ2-1, with 8 bases aligning to TRBD2. The sample was whole blood. The CDR3 protein is CASSLGWREARQNNEQFF. The DNA of the CDR3 is TGTGCCAGCAGCTTAGGATGGCGGGAGGCTCGCCAAAACAATGAGCAGTTCTTC.